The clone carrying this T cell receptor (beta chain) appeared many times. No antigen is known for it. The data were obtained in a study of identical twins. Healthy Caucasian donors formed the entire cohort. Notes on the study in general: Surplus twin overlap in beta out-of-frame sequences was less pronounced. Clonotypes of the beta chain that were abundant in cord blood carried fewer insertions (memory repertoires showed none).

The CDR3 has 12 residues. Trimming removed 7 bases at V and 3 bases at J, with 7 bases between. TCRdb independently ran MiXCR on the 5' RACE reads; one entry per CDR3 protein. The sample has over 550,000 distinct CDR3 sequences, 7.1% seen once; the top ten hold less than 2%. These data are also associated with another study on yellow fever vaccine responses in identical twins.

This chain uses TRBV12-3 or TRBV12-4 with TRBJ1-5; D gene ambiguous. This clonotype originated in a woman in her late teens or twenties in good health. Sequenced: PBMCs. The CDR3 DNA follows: TGTGCCAGCAACCGAGACAATCAGCCCCAGCATTTT. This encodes CASNRDNQPQHF.